The 5 T cell receptor beta chains listed next were all sequenced from one sample in a study of blood T cells in healthy people across ages. Next came a second PCR, run for about 6 to 12 cycles, which used a sample-barcoded 5' primer along with a J-beta primer mix. TCRdb independently ran MiXCR on the 5' RACE reads; one entry per CDR3 protein. The sample records 1.8 million or so distinct CDR3 sequences, 30% to 40% being singletons. The specimen was blood. The receptors here all came from a human donor in good health.

This chain uses TRBV5-5 with TRBJ1-5, with D uncertain. The CDR3 consists of 15 residues. Germline values: CDR1 SGHKS, CDR2 YYEKEE (reference sequence). V was trimmed by 4 bases and J by 5 bases, leaving 16 bases between them. The CDR3 sequence: CASSPLPADDQPQHF. The CDR3, as DNA: TGTGCCAGCAGCCCGCTCCCGGCAGACGATCAGCCCCAGCATTTT. Together with reference TRBV5-5 and TRBJ1-5, the CDR3 gives the full variable domain: DAGVTQSPTHLIKTRGQQVTLRCSPISGHKSVSWYQQVLGQGPQFIFQYYEKEERGRGNFPDRFSARQFPNYSSELNVNALLLGDSALYLCASSPLPADDQPQHFGDGTRLSIL.

The chain carries TRBV15 and TRBJ1-5; the D is unclear. The CDR3 sequence is 13 residues long. Trimming removed 1 base from V and 4 bases from J, with 5 bases in between. Germline values: CDR1 LNHNV, CDR2 YYDKDF (reference sequence). CDR3 amino acids: CATSRGFNQPQHF. CDR3 bases: TGTGCCACCAGCAGAGGGTTTAATCAGCCCCAGCATTTT. Variable domain in full (rest from reference TRBV15 and TRBJ1-5): DAMVIQNPRYQVTQFGKPVTLSCSQTLNHNVMYWYQQKSSQAPKLLFHYYDKDFNNEADTPDNFQSRRPNTSFCFLDIRSPGLGDTAMYLCATSRGFNQPQHFGDGTRLSIL.

The genes are TRBV7-3 and TRBJ1-1; weak D call: TRBD1 (5 bases). There are 15 residues in the CDR3. Per the germline V gene, CDR1 is SGHTA and CDR2 is FQGTGA. V dropped 7 bases and J dropped 6 bases, with 21 bases sitting between them. The CDR3 protein is CASTDVGGSESEAFF. Here the CDR3 DNA reads TGTGCCAGCACCGACGTGGGGGGTTCCGAGTCTGAAGCTTTCTTT.

This clonotype was seen a few times. CDR3 sequence reads: CASSIRKLKLAWEDIQYF. The CDR3 DNA follows: TGTGCCAGCAGCATACGAAAATTGAAACTAGCGTGGGAGGACATTCAGTACTTC. This chain uses TRBV21-1 with TRBJ2-4; the table's D call, TRBD2, was not checked against the DNA. TRBV21-1 is labeled a pseudogene. The CDR3 is made up of 18 amino acids.

The rearrangement joins TRBV28 to TRBJ2-4; possible D gene TRBD1, 5 bases. Matching the DNA end better, TRBJ2-7 makes the J call doubtful. There are 14 residues in the CDR3. Germline loops: CDR1 MDHEN, CDR2 SYDVKM. The CDR3 region is CASSDSYTSYEQYF. The CDR3 DNA reads TGTGCCAGCAGTGACAGCTATACATCCTACGAGCAGTACTTC.